This TCR beta chain was observed in a study of neoadjuvant anti-PD-1 for oral cavity cancer. Assay: immunoSEQ multiplex PCR; the TCRdb copy retains only in-frame clones and omits some. The sample contains 14,000 or so clones, 65% to 80% of which appear only once. The time point: after neoadjuvant nivolumab, at surgical resection. The V gene's germline CDR1 is SQVTM and CDR2 ANQGSEA. The ends were cut back, 4 bases at V and 2 bases at J, with 6 bases in the middle. This CDR3 has 12 residues. The chain employs TRBV29-1 and TRBJ2-1; D is undetermined. The sample in question was PBMCs, obtained after nivolumab (anti-PD-1) treatment. This clonotype was obtained from a person between 35 and 79 years old with oral cavity squamous cell carcinoma. The DNA for the CDR3 is TGCAGCGTTGGCGGAGCCTACAATGAGCAGTTCTTC. It specifies CSVGGAYNEQFF.